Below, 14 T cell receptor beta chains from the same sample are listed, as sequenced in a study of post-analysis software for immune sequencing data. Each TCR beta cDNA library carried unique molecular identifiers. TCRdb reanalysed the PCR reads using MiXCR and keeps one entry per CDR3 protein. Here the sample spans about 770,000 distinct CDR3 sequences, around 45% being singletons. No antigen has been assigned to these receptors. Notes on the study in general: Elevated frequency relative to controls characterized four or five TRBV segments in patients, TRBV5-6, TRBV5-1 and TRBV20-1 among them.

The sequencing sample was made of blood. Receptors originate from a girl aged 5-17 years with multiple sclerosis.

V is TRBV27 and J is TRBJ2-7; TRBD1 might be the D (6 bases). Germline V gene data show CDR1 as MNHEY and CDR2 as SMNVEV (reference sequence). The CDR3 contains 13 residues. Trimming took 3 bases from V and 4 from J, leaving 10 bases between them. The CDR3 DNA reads TGTGCCAGCAGTTTCGGACAGCCATACGAGCAGTACTTC. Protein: CASSFGQPYEQYF.

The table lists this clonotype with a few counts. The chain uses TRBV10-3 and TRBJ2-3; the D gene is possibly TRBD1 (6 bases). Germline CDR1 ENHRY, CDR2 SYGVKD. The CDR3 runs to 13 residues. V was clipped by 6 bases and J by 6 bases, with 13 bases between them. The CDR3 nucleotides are TGTGCCATCAGAGGGGACCAGGGGGATACGCAGTATTTT. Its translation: CAIRGDQGDTQYF.

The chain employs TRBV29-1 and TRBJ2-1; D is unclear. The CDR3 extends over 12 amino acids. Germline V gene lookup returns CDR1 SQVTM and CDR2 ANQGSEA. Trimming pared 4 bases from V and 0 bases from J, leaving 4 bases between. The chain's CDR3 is CSVGASYNEQFF. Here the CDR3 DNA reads TGCAGCGTTGGGGCCTCCTACAATGAGCAGTTCTTC.

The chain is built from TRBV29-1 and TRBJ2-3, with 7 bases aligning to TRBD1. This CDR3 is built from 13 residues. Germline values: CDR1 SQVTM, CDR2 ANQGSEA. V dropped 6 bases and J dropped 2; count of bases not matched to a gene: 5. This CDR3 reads CSVSGTDTDTQYF. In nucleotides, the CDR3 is TGCAGCGTGTCCGGGACAGACACAGATACGCAGTATTTT.

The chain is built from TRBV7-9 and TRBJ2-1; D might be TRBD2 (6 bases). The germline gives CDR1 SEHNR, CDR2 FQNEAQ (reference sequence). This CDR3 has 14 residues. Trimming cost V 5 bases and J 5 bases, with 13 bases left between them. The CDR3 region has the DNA TGTGCCAGCAGCCTTCGACTAGTAGACAATGAGCAGTTCTTC. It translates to CASSLRLVDNEQFF.

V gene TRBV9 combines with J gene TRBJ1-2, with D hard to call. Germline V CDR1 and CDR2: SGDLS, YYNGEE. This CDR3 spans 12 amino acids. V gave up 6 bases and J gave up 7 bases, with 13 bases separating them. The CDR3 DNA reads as TGTGCCAGCACCAGCAAGGGTTGTGGCTACACCTTC. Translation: CASTSKGCGYTF.

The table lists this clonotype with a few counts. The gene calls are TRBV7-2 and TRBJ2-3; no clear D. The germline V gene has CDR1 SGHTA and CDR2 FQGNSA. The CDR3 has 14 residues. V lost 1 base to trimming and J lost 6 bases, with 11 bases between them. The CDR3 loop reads CASSLVGPGDTQYF. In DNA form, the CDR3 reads TGTGCCAGCAGCTTAGTAGGCCCCGGGGATACGCAGTATTTT.

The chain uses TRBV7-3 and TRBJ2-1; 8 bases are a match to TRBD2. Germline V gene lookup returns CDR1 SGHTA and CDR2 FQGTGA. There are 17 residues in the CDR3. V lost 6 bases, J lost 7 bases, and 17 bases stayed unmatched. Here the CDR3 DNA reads TGTGCCAGCAGTCCCTTGTCGCCGGGACTAGTTAATAATGAGCAGTTCTTC. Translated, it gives CASSPLSPGLVNNEQFF.

Written as DNA, the CDR3 is TGTGCCACCAGCACGGCCCACAGGGGCAATCAGCCCCAGCATTTT. Translation gives CATSTAHRGNQPQHF. The chain recombines TRBV15 with TRBJ1-5; D might be TRBD1 (6 bases). The germline V and J ends were trimmed by 4 bases and 2 bases, with 12 bases remaining between them. The CDR3 runs 15 residues. Germline V CDR1 and CDR2: LNHNV, YYDKDF (reference sequence).

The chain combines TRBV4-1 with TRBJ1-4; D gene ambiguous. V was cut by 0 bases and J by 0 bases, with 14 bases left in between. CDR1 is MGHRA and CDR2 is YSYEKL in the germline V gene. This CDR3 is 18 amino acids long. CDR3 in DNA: TGCGCCAGCAGCCAAGAGGAGGTTACCTATTCAACTAATGAAAAACTGTTTTTT. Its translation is CASSQEEVTYSTNEKLFF.

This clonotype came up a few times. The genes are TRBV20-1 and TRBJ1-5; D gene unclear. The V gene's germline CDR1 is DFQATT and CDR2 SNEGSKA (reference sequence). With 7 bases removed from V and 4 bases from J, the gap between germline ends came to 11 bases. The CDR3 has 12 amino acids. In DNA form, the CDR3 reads TGCAGTGGAGGCAGTTTAAATCAGCCCCAGCATTTT. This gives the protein CSGGSLNQPQHF.

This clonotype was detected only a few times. CDR3 loop: CASSRGQPNTEAFF. CDR3 nucleotides: TGTGCCAGCAGCCGTGGACAGCCGAACACTGAAGCTTTCTTT. V is TRBV6-2 or TRBV6-3 and J is TRBJ1-1; a weak D match, TRBD1 (6 bases). CDR3 size: 14 residues. Trimming stripped 6 bases from V and 1 base from J, with 12 bases between. From germline, CDR1 is MNHEY and CDR2 SVGEGT.

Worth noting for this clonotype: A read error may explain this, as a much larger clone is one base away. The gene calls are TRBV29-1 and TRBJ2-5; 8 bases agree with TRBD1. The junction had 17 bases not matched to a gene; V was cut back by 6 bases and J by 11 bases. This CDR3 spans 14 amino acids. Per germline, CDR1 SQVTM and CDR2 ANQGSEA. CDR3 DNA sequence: TGCAGCGTCCAAAGAGGGACAGGCCACAATGAGCAGTACTTC. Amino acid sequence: CSVQRGTGHNEQYF.

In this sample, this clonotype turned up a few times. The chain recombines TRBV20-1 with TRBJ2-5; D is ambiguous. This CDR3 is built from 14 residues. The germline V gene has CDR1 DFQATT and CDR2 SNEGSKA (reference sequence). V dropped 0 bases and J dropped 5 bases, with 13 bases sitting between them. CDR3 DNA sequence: TGCAGTGCTAGAGATCTCGGATCCTGGGAGACCCAGTACTTC. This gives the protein CSARDLGSWETQYF.